This TCR beta chain was documented in a study of T cells in Graves' hyperthyroidism and ophthalmopathy. This clonotype was detected ten times or more. The CDR3 loop spans 18 amino acids. Germline CDR1 reads SGHNT; CDR2 reads YENEEA. The trim removed 5 bases at V and 7 bases at J, leaving 17 bases unmatched. The TCR beta CDR3 regions underwent amplification using RNA transcripts as the source. A set of HTBI primers served as the primers for a first-round RT-PCR of the TCR CDR3. MiXCR, applied by TCRdb to the multiplex PCR reads, yields one record per CDR3 protein. This sample has roughly 580,000 distinct CDR3 sequences, with roughly 14% found just once.

Sequencing was done on a sample of blood. The rearrangement uses TRBV11-3 and TRBJ2-1; 10 nucleotides agree with TRBD1. This receptor was identified in a woman in her twenties or thirties with Graves' hyperthyroidism that later progressed to Graves' ophthalmopathy. CDR3 residues: CASSLSLGTGVFANEQFF. In DNA, the CDR3 is TGTGCCAGCAGCCTCTCGTTGGGGACAGGGGTATTTGCAAATGAGCAGTTCTTC.